This TCR beta chain stems from a study of T cells after posttransplantation cyclophosphamide. Sequencing used immunoSEQ multiplex PCR; TCRdb keeps in-frame clones, though not all of them. The sample contains some 11,000 clones, 86% of which appear only once. Germline lookup yields CDR1 SGHTA and CDR2 FQGNSA. V lost 2 bases to trimming and J lost 3 bases, with 16 bases between them. This CDR3 comprises 16 residues. Study-wide results and limits: Blood and skin or GI T cell repertoires showed limited TRB overlap. TRB clonality was highly associated with recipient CMV seropositivity and reactivation. Donor CD8+ memory clones often dominated recipient blood repertoires at later times.

Busulfan-fludarabine conditioning, marrow transplant, and cyclophosphamide on days +3 and +4 were administered. On this clone itself: Its antigen is currently unknown.

The sequence came from a male patient between 25 and 40 years old who received an allogeneic stem cell transplant from a related donor, was CMV-positive, and had acute GVHD only. A share of the T cells may be of graft donor origin. The chain is built from TRBV7-2 and TRBJ1-2; tentatively, D is TRBD1 (6 bases). This specimen consisted of CD4+ T cells sorted from PBMCs, obtained after allogeneic stem cell transplant with posttransplant cyclophosphamide. This CDR3 reads CASSLNQGNVDYGYTF. The CDR3 nucleotides read TGTGCCAGCAGCTTAAATCAGGGGAACGTAGACTATGGCTACACCTTC.